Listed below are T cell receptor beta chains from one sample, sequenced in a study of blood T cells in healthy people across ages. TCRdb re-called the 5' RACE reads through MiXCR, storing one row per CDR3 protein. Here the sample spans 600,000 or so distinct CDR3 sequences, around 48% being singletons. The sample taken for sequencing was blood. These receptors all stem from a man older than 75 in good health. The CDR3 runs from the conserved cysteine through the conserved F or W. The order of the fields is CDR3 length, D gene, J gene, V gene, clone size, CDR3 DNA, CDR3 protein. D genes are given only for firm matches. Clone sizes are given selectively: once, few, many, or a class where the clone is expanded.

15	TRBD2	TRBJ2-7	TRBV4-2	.	TGTGCCAGCAGCCAAGATGGGCGGGAGGTCTACGAGCAGTACTTC	CASSQDGREVYEQYF
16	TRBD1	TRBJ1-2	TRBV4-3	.	TGCGCCAGCAGCCAACACCCCGGTGGGACAGCCTATGGCTACACCTTC	CASSQHPGGTAYGYTF
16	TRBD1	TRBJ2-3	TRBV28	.	TGTGCCAGCAGTCCACCTATACGACAGGGGACAGATACGCAGTATTTT	CASSPPIRQGTDTQYF
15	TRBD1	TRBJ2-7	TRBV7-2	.	TGTGCCAGCAGCACCGGGACAGGGGCCTACAATGAGCAGTACTTC	CASSTGTGAYNEQYF
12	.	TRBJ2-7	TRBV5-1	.	TGCGCCAGCAGCTTGGAGTCGGGCGAGCAGTACTTC	CASSLESGEQYF
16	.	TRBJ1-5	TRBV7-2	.	TGTGCCAGCAGCTTATTCGGTGGTGCTAGGAATCAGCCCCAGCATTTT	CASSLFGGARNQPQHF
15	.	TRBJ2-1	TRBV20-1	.	TGCAGTGCTAGAGATGGGGCGGGGGCCCTCGATGAGCAGTTCTTC	CSARDGAGALDEQFF
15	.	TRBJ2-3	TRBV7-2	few	TGTGCCAGCAGCTCCCTAGGGGGGGGCACAGATACGCAGTATTTT	CASSSLGGGTDTQYF
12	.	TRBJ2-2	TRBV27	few	.	CASSFGAGELFF
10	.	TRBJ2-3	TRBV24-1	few	TGTGCCACCAGTGATCCAAAACAGTATTTT	CATSDPKQYF
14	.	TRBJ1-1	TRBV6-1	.	TGTGCCAGCAGTGTGGAGGGGAGATTTACTGAAGCTTTCTTT	CASSVEGRFTEAFF
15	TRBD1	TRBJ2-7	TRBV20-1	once	TGCAGTGCTAGAGAAATGGACAGGGGGCCCTACGAGCAGTACTTC	CSAREMDRGPYEQYF
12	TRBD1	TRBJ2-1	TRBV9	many	TGTGCCAGCAGCCTAACGGGACAGGAGCAGTTCTTC	CASSLTGQEQFF
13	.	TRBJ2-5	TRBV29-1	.	TGCAGCGTTGCAGGGGGGCCAATCAATGAGCAGTACTTC	CSVAGGPINEQYF
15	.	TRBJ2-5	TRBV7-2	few	TGTGCCAGCAGCTCGATATACAGGGAAATCGGGACCCAGTACTTC	CASSSIYREIGTQYF
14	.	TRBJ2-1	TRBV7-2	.	TGTGCCAGCAGCTTCAGGGAGGTTTACAATGAGCAGTTCTTC	CASSFREVYNEQFF